This T cell receptor beta chain originates from a study of a mutant IDH1 vaccine in newly diagnosed glioma. The wider study: Investigators started vaccination 4-6 weeks after radiotherapy alone, or with temozolomide cycles.

Noted time point: week 35, safety follow-up. Alongside topical imiquimod, each dose of vaccine comprised 300 ug of mutant IDH1 20-mer peptide. Vaccinations, eight in total, occurred in weeks 1, 3, 5, 7, 11, 15, 19, 23. New WHO grade 3 or 4 astrocytomas that were IDH1-mutant and ATRX-lost occurred in the donors. Produced via immunoSEQ multiplex PCR; TCRdb's table is partial and in-frame only. The sample carries about 68,000 clones, roughly 80% recorded once. In regard to this clone: Its antigen is currently unknown.

Germline CDR1 is LNHDA and CDR2 is SQIVND (reference sequence). Trimming stripped 5 bases from V and 5 bases from J, with 12 bases between. CDR3 length: 13 amino acids. The clonotype comes from a man between 18 and 29 years old with glioma. Sequenced here: PBMCs, sampled from a glioma patient whose treatment included an IDH1 peptide vaccine. The chain employs TRBV19 and TRBJ1-2, with D unresolved. As DNA, the CDR3 is TGTGCCAGTAGTTATAGGACTCCTTATGGCTACACCTTC. It translates to CASSYRTPYGYTF.